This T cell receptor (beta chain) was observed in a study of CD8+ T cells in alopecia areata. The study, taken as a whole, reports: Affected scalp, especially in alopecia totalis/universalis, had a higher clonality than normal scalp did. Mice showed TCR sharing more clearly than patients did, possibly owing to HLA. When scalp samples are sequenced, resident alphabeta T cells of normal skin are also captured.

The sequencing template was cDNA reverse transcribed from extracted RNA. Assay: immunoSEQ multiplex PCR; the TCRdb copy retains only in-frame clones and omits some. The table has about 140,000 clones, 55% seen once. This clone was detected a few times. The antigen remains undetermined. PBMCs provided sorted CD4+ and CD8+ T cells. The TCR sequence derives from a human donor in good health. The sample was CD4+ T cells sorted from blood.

CDR3 sequence reads: CASTMPQGTSGRLGNTQYF. The CDR3 bases are TGTGCCAGCACAATGCCTCAGGGGACTAGCGGGAGATTGGGAAATACGCAGTATTTT. V gene TRBV28 combines with J gene TRBJ2-3; 14 positions agree with TRBD2. V lost 7 bases to trimming and J lost 7 bases; unmatched junction nucleotides: 19. The CDR3 totals 19 residues. Germline V gene sequence: CDR1 MDHEN, CDR2 SYDVKM.